This is a list of T cell receptor beta chains from one sample in a study of cytomegalovirus exposure and HLA in healthy donors. Clones were read by immunoSEQ multiplex PCR, and TCRdb kept only the in-frame ones, dropping some. The repertoire consists of roughly 150,000 clones, with about nine tenths occurring once and the leading ten covering 4.2%. Sequenced input: PBMCs. These receptors were taken from a man younger than 35 in good health and CMV-seropositive. The CDR3 runs from the conserved cysteine through the conserved F or W. Fields, in order: CDR3 protein, V gene, J gene.

CDR3: CASSAEAPPYEQYF
V: TRBV2
J: TRBJ2-7

CDR3: CASRDMIRWNEKLFF
V: TRBV2
J: TRBJ1-4

CDR3: CASSVDLGQGLGEQYF
V: TRBV9
J: TRBJ2-7

CDR3: CASSRGQMRTEAFF
V: TRBV6-5
J: TRBJ1-1

CDR3: CASSLELGRGTEAFF
V: TRBV5-4
J: TRBJ1-1

CDR3: CASRYSHEQYF
V: TRBV6-6
J: TRBJ2-7

CDR3: CAWGLAAGELFF
V: TRBV30
J: TRBJ2-2

CDR3: CASSIGGERYNEQFF
V: TRBV19
J: TRBJ2-1

CDR3: CAISVSQDSNQPQHF
V: TRBV10-3
J: TRBJ1-5

CDR3: CASNAGTGGRDTQYF
V: TRBV2
J: TRBJ2-3

CDR3: CASRDRTGGNIQYF
V: TRBV2
J: TRBJ2-4

CDR3: CASTLAGVINEQFF
V: TRBV2
J: TRBJ2-1

CDR3: CASRAGGRSYEQYF
V: TRBV7-2
J: TRBJ2-7

CDR3: CSVEAVAGSEQFF
V: TRBV29-1
J: TRBJ2-1

CDR3: CASSPGTSGYYEQYF
V: TRBV19
J: TRBJ2-7

CDR3: CASSVQETYEQYF
V: TRBV7-9
J: TRBJ2-7

CDR3: CASSLQGSYSYEQYF
V: TRBV5-4
J: TRBJ2-7

CDR3: CASSPGTTYNEQFF
V: TRBV4-1
J: TRBJ2-1

CDR3: CASSQDVTSGPYEQYF
V: TRBV4-2
J: TRBJ2-7

CDR3: CASSYSRAYEQFF
V: TRBV6-5
J: TRBJ2-1

CDR3: CASSLETGVGQPQHF
V: TRBV5-1
J: TRBJ1-5

CDR3: CASSAVQGADYGYTF
V: TRBV6-1
J: TRBJ1-2

CDR3: CSVFNTDTQYF
V: TRBV29-1
J: TRBJ2-3

CDR3: CASSPPGSQETQYF
V: TRBV18
J: TRBJ2-5

CDR3: CASSSLSYNEQFF
V: TRBV5-1
J: TRBJ2-1

CDR3: CASSLQMDTEAFF
V: TRBV5-5
J: TRBJ1-1

CDR3: CASSSGSTEEQYF
V: TRBV5-1
J: TRBJ2-7

CDR3: CATSPGQSYEQYF
V: TRBV19
J: TRBJ2-7

CDR3: CASQPGQGAVNEQFF
V: TRBV7-9
J: TRBJ2-1

CDR3: CASIREGQSYEQYF
V: TRBV6-6
J: TRBJ2-7

CDR3: CASRPSTGVPSYEQYF
V: TRBV28
J: TRBJ2-7

CDR3: CASSHRPGLAGVTGETQYF
V: TRBV4-1
J: TRBJ2-5

CDR3: CASSVLAGPYYEQYF
V: TRBV6-1
J: TRBJ2-7

CDR3: CASSLVGRGAYEQYF
V: TRBV5-1
J: TRBJ2-7

CDR3: CASSYGLAGGGETQYF
V: TRBV5-1
J: TRBJ2-5

CDR3: CASSYSQGRTEQFF
V: TRBV6-5
J: TRBJ2-1

CDR3: CASRRAGAQLDEDTQYF
V: TRBV28
J: TRBJ2-3

CDR3: CASSSTGGDYGYTF
V: TRBV18
J: TRBJ1-2

CDR3: CASSLGRAGGETQYF
V: TRBV7-6
J: TRBJ2-5

CDR3: CAWSVLGTGTYEQYF
V: TRBV30
J: TRBJ2-7

CDR3: CASSSAGYGELFF
V: TRBV7-2
J: TRBJ2-2

CDR3: CASRFSQNTGELFF
V: TRBV7-2
J: TRBJ2-2

CDR3: CASSIQTGLNEKLFF
V: TRBV19
J: TRBJ1-4

CDR3: CASSLDRRQPGGEGHSYEQYF
V: TRBV7-8
J: TRBJ2-7

CDR3: CASGGTSGYQETQYF
V: TRBV2
J: TRBJ2-5

CDR3: CASSVAGGPYEQYF
V: TRBV7-8
J: TRBJ2-7

CDR3: CASSEGDSSYEQYF
V: TRBV6-1
J: TRBJ2-7

CDR3: CASSFLAGGTYEQYF
V: TRBV5-1
J: TRBJ2-7

CDR3: CASSPFSGSNILGKNEQFF
V: TRBV4-1
J: TRBJ2-1